This TCR beta chain was sequenced in a study of T cells in Graves' hyperthyroidism and ophthalmopathy. In its sample, this clonotype was seen many times. Amplification of TCR beta CDR3 regions was performed using RNA transcripts as template. The TCR CDR3 was amplified in a first-round RT-PCR using the HTBI primer set. TCRdb used MiXCR to reprocess the multiplex PCR reads, holding one entry per CDR3 protein. The sample contains about 600,000 distinct CDR3 sequences, approximately 15% of which appear only once. The V and J ends lost 6 bases and 4 bases, in that order; junction bases with no gene match: 16. The CDR3 runs to 18 residues. Germline values: CDR1 DFQATT, CDR2 SNEGSKA (reference sequence).

V usage is TRBV20-1 and J usage is TRBJ2-3, with 13 bases lining up with TRBD2. The sample consisted of blood. The sequence derives from a woman aged 18-30 years with Graves' ophthalmopathy. This chain's CDR3 is CSAFPGLAGRTGPDTQYF. In nucleotides, the CDR3 is TGCAGTGCATTTCCGGGACTAGCGGGGCGGACCGGTCCAGATACGCAGTATTTT.